This T cell receptor beta chain appears in the sequencing data of a study of blood T cell repertoires in COVID-19. Looking at the study overall: Donors in the United States, Italy and Spain gave samples during acute or convalescent COVID-19. T cells, B-cell-depleted T cells, or PBMCs provided the cDNA or gDNA that served as material.

Data came from immunoSEQ multiplex PCR; TCRdb stores just in-frame clones and leaves some out. Of some 260,000 clones in the sample, approximately 90% were seen once. This clone was detected only a few times. Recruited during active infection, patients (from Seattle) were subsequently followed longitudinally. Germline loops: CDR1 SQVTM, CDR2 ANQGSEA. The junction had 3 bases not matched to a gene; V was cut back by 2 bases and J by 3 bases. The CDR3 consists of 13 residues. This rearrangement joins TRBV29-1 to TRBJ2-7; the match to TRBD1 covers 8 bases. The sequenced sample was peripheral blood. This sequence originates from a woman in her twenties or thirties with COVID-19, enrolled during active disease. CDR3 in DNA: TGCAGCGTTGAACGGACAGGGAACTACGAGCAGTACTTC. It codes for CSVERTGNYEQYF.